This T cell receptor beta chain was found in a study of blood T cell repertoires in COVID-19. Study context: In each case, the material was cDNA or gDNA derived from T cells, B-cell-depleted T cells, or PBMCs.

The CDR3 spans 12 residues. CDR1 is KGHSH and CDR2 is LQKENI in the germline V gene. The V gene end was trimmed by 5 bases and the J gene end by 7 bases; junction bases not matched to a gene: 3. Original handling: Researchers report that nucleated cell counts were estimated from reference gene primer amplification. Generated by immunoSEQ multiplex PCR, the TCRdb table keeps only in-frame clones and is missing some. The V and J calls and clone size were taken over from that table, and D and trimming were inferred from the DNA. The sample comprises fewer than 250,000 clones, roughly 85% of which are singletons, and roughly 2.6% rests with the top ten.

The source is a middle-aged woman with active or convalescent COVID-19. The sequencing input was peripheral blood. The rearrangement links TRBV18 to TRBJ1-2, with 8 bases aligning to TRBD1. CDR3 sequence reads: CASSRTGFGYTF. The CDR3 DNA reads TGTGCCAGCTCAAGGACAGGGTTTGGCTACACCTTC.